The 28 T cell receptor beta chains below were found in one sample sequenced in a study of blood T cells in healthy people across ages. For the second PCR, which ran for about 7 to 11 cycles, a sample-barcoded 5' primer and a J-beta primer mix were used. TCRdb recomputed calls from the 5' RACE reads with MiXCR, one row per CDR3 protein. The sample has roughly 410,000 distinct CDR3 sequences, about 55% seen once. Sequences were obtained from blood. These receptors were collected from a man in his 60s in good health.

This rearrangement joins TRBV2 to TRBJ2-7; D gene uncertain. Trimming cost V 3 bases and J 3 bases, with 9 bases left between them. CDR1 and CDR2 from the germline V gene are SNHLY and FYNNEI. The CDR3 is 13 residues long. CDR3 region: CASSDPRDYEQYF. The CDR3 DNA reads TGTGCCAGCAGTGATCCCAGAGACTACGAGCAGTACTTC.

CDR3 in amino acids: CSASHGESYGYTF. CDR3 sequence (DNA): TGCAGTGCTAGCCACGGTGAAAGCTATGGCTACACCTTC. The V and J genes are TRBV20-1 and TRBJ1-2, with no clear D. This CDR3 contains 13 residues. In germline, CDR1 is DFQATT, CDR2 SNEGSKA (reference sequence). Between the trimmed V and J ends, which lost 3 bases and 4 bases, there was a span of 12 bases.

The CDR3 nucleotides read TGCAGTGCTACCCTGGGGGCGGGGGGGCGAGGCTACGAGCAGTACTTC. This sequence encodes CSATLGAGGRGYEQYF. The chain has TRBV20-1 and TRBJ2-7; TRBD2 agrees at 9 bases. The CDR3 consists of 16 residues. The junction had 13 bases not matched to a gene; V was cut back by 4 bases and J by 3 bases. Looked up from germline, CDR1 is DFQATT and CDR2 is SNEGSKA (reference sequence).

The chain employs TRBV20-1 and TRBJ2-7; 7 positions match TRBD1. This CDR3 contains 16 residues. CDR1 and CDR2 from the germline V gene are DFQATT and SNEGSKA (reference sequence). With V trimmed by 0 bases and J by 4 bases, 12 bases remained unmatched. CDR3 residues: CSARDKMAGGNYEQYF. Here the CDR3 DNA reads TGCAGTGCTAGAGATAAGATGGCAGGGGGAAATTACGAGCAGTACTTC.

The chain joins TRBV6-2 or TRBV6-3 to TRBJ2-5; 11 bases are shared with TRBD1. Germline V CDR1 and CDR2: MNHEY, SVGEGT. The J segment lost 4 bases and the V segment lost 7 bases, leaving 5 bases of the junction unmatched. The CDR3 spans 14 residues. The CDR3 coding sequence is TGTGCCAGCACCGTGGACAGGGGGCCAGAGACCCAGTACTTC. It translates to CASTVDRGPETQYF.

The V and J genes are TRBV6-2 or TRBV6-3 and TRBJ1-1; D unresolved. The CDR3 length is 12 residues. Germline CDR1 and CDR2: MNHEY and SVGEGT. Trimming left V 5 bases short and J 3 bases short, with 7 bases between. The CDR3 DNA reads as TGTGCCAGCAGTCCGTGGGACACTGAAGCTTTCTTT. This encodes CASSPWDTEAFF.

With regard to this clonotype: A much larger clone lies one base from this, so it may be a read error. The V and J genes are TRBV11-2 and TRBJ1-6, with D unresolved. Germline lookup yields CDR1 SGHAT and CDR2 FQNNGV. This CDR3 contains 14 residues. The CDR3 here is CASSLGTNNSPPHF. DNA of the CDR3: TGTGCCAGCAGCTTAGGGACCAATAATTCACCCCCCCACTTT.

This clonotype was recorded a few times. The chain uses TRBV5-6 and TRBJ2-4; the D is unclear. The better agreement between TRBJ2-7 and the DNA end casts doubt on the J call. Germline lookup yields CDR1 SGHDT and CDR2 YYEEEE. The CDR3 loop spans 12 amino acids. The CDR3 DNA follows: TGTGCCAGCAGCTGGGGTGGCTACGAGCAGTACTTC. This codes for CASSWGGYEQYF.

The chain recombines TRBV28 with TRBJ1-2; maybe TRBD1 (5 bases). Trimming stripped 1 base from V and 0 bases from J, with 15 bases between. The CDR3 runs to 17 residues. The V gene's germline CDR1 is MDHEN and CDR2 SYDVKM. In DNA, the CDR3 is TGTGCCAGCAGTTTATCGGGACGTGCAAGAGCTAACTATGGCTACACCTTC. Its translation: CASSLSGRARANYGYTF.

This CDR3 is CASSLNSPQSTDTQYF. In DNA, the CDR3 is TGTGCCAGCAGCTTAAACTCCCCCCAAAGCACAGATACGCAGTATTTT. The chain recombines TRBV7-3 with TRBJ2-3; unclear D gene. Trimming took 1 base from V and 0 from J, leaving 11 bases between them. The CDR3 loop spans 16 amino acids. Germline V gives CDR1 SGHTA, CDR2 FQGTGA. Together with reference TRBV7-3 and TRBJ2-3, the CDR3 gives the full variable domain: GAGVSQTPSNKVTEKGKYVELRCDPISGHTALYWYRQSLGQGPEFLIYFQGTGAADDSGLPNDRFFAVRPEGSVSTLKIQRTERGDSAVYLCASSLNSPQSTDTQYFGPGTRLTVL.

This clonotype was seen repeatedly, ten times or more. The rearrangement links TRBV2 to TRBJ2-5; 7 bases match TRBD1. J gave up 4 bases and V 8 bases, and 1 base lay outside the gene matches. The CDR3 covers 11 residues. The V gene's germline CDR1 is SNHLY and CDR2 FYNNEI. This chain's CDR3 is CASRQGETQYF. CDR3 DNA sequence: TGTGCCAGCCGACAGGGAGAGACCCAGTACTTC.

The gene calls are TRBV12-3 or TRBV12-4 and TRBJ2-1; TRBD2 agrees at 7 bases. The CDR3 runs 19 residues. V lost 6 bases, J lost 7 bases, and 24 bases stayed unmatched. The CDR3 reads CASSPTGGGVSGLLNEQFF. CDR3 bases: TGTGCCAGCAGCCCAACCGGGGGAGGGGTCTCGGGCTTGTTGAATGAGCAGTTCTTC.

This chain's CDR3 is CASSLGQGGRETQFF. The CDR3 DNA reads as TGTGCCAGCAGCTTGGGGCAGGGAGGGAGAGAGACCCAGTTCTTC. This chain connects TRBV5-8 to TRBJ2-1; 7 bases map to TRBD2. The V and J ends lost 0 bases and 13 bases, in that order; junction bases with no gene match: 13. The CDR3 is made up of 15 amino acids. Germline CDR1 SGHTS, CDR2 YDEGEE.

With respect to this clonotype: Germline and junction disagree at one end, which may indicate a read error. The CDR3 loop is CASRLFRQGGGYTF. CDR3 sequence (DNA): TGTGCCAGCAGGTTATTCCGTCAGGGTGGCGGCTACACCTTC. This chain links TRBV28 with TRBJ1-2; tentatively, D is TRBD1 (5 bases). There are 14 residues in the CDR3. Germline V gene data show CDR1 as MDHEN and CDR2 as SYDVKM.

The V gene is TRBV10-3, the J gene TRBJ1-5, with 9 nucleotides matching TRBD1. V shed 0 bases and J 2 bases; nucleotides not matched to a gene: 8. This CDR3 is built from 18 residues. Germline lookup yields CDR1 ENHRY and CDR2 SYGVKD. The CDR3 sequence: CAISESTGTGFGNQPQHF. The CDR3 coding sequence is TGTGCCATCAGTGAGTCGACCGGGACAGGGTTTGGCAATCAGCCCCAGCATTTT.

For this clonotype: The junction departs from the called germline gene at one end, perhaps through a read error. The V call is TRBV12-3 or TRBV12-4, the J call TRBJ2-5; 10 bases fit TRBD2. This CDR3 is built from 16 residues. CDR3 coding DNA: TGTGCCGGCAGTTTAAGGGGAAGCGGGGGGGCCTACGGGCAGTACTTC. Translated: CAGSLRGSGGAYGQYF.

The chain uses TRBV7-8 and TRBJ2-1; 10 nucleotides agree with TRBD2. Trimming took 2 bases from V and 7 from J; bases not matched to a gene: 5. Germline CDR1 reads SGHVS; CDR2 reads FQNEAQ. This CDR3 is 15 amino acids long. CDR3 residues: CASSLFLAGDNEQFF. For the CDR3, the DNA is TGTGCCAGCAGCTTATTCCTAGCGGGAGATAATGAGCAGTTCTTC.

Comments on this clonotype: One junction end disagrees with the germline gene, perhaps due to a read error. The chain joins TRBV6-1 to TRBJ2-3, with 11 nucleotides matching TRBD2. The germline gives CDR1 MNHNS, CDR2 SASEGT. CDR3 size: 17 residues. The DNA for the CDR3 is TGTGCCAGCAGCCGAACTAGCGGGGGCTTACTCACAGGTACGCAGTATTTT. Its translation: CASSRTSGGLLTGTQYF.

This clonotype was detected many times. This chain links TRBV7-2 with TRBJ2-4; 9 bases line up with TRBD2. After removal of 1 base from V and 0 bases from J, the junction contained 4 bases not matched to a gene. Looked up from germline, CDR1 is SGHTA and CDR2 is FQGNSA. The CDR3 extends over 17 amino acids. The CDR3, as DNA: TGTGCCAGCAGCTTAGGTAGCGGGGGACTAGCCAAAAACATTCAGTACTTC. This encodes CASSLGSGGLAKNIQYF.

Note on this clonotype: One junction end does not reproduce the germline sequence, and a read error may be involved. V usage is TRBV3-1 and J usage is TRBJ2-1; possibly TRBD2 for D (6 bases). Germline V CDR1 and CDR2: LGHDT, YNNKEL (reference sequence). The CDR3 has 15 amino acids. The CDR3 coding sequence is TGTGCCAGCAGCCAAAAGCGGGCGGTGGGGAATGGGCAGTTCTTC. Protein: CASSQKRAVGNGQFF.

This chain links TRBV6-5 with TRBJ1-2, with 9 bases identical to TRBD1. With V trimmed by 2 bases and J by 2 bases, 15 bases remained unmatched. The CDR3 runs to 19 residues. The germline gives CDR1 MNHEY, CDR2 SVGAGI. Here the CDR3 reads CASSYGLLGQGGENYGYTF. The CDR3 nucleotides are TGTGCCAGCAGTTACGGCCTATTGGGACAGGGAGGGGAGAACTATGGCTACACCTTC.

This rearrangement joins TRBV6-6 to TRBJ2-5, with TRBD1 matching 9 bases. TRBJ2-7 matches the DNA end more closely, so the J call is doubtful. Germline V CDR1 and CDR2: MNHNY, SVGAGI (reference sequence). The CDR3 runs 14 residues. The CDR3 here is CASSYKGQGYEQYF. The CDR3, as DNA: TGTGCCAGCAGTTACAAGGGACAGGGATACGAGCAGTACTTC.

This clonotype has just a few counts. The V call is TRBV29-1, the J call TRBJ2-1; 8 bases are shared with TRBD2. CDR1 is SQVTM, CDR2 ANQGSEA, per germline. V dropped 2 bases and J dropped 12; count of bases not matched to a gene: 6. The length of the CDR3 is 12 residues. CDR3: CSVESGGAWQFF. CDR3 nucleotide sequence: TGCAGCGTTGAAAGCGGGGGTGCCTGGCAGTTCTTC.

This chain links TRBV3-1 with TRBJ2-7, with D possibly called TRBD1 or TRBD2 (5 bases each). Germline values: CDR1 LGHDT, CDR2 YNNKEL (reference sequence). The CDR3 is made up of 13 amino acids. The V gene lost 1 base and the J gene lost 5 bases, with 9 bases spanning the gap. The CDR3 nucleotides are TGTGCCAGCAGCCAAGTAGGGGACCACGAGCAGTACTTC. This translates into CASSQVGDHEQYF.

This clonotype was found a few times. This chain uses TRBV28 with TRBJ2-3, with D possibly being TRBD1 or TRBD2 (5 bases each). Trimming shortened V by 3 bases and J by 4 bases, and 17 bases separated the two germline ends. CDR1 and CDR2 from the germline V gene are MDHEN and SYDVKM. CDR3 length: 16 amino acids. The CDR3 DNA is TGTGCCAGCAGTTTTCGTGGGACGCCCTTGTCAGATACGCAGTATTTT. This gives the protein CASSFRGTPLSDTQYF.

The V gene is TRBV20-1, the J gene TRBJ1-2; 7 nucleotides agree with TRBD1. V shed 4 bases and J 3 bases; nucleotides not matched to a gene: 2. Germline V lookup: CDR1 DFQATT, CDR2 SNEGSKA (reference sequence). The CDR3 consists of 12 residues. For the CDR3, the DNA is TGCAGTGCTACAGGGGGTGACTATGGCTACACCTTC. Protein sequence: CSATGGDYGYTF.

The rearrangement uses TRBV28 and TRBJ1-4; D possibly corresponds to TRBD1 (5 bases). CDR1 is MDHEN, CDR2 SYDVKM, per germline. V lost 4 bases to trimming and J lost 0 bases, with 12 bases between them. This CDR3 region has 16 residues. CDR3 sequence: CASSSPGGATNEKLFF. The CDR3 bases are TGTGCCAGCAGTTCCCCCGGAGGGGCAACTAATGAAAAACTGTTTTTT.

This clonotype was detected only a few times. The chain uses TRBV7-2 and TRBJ2-3; 9 bases line up with TRBD1. V lost 6 bases, J lost 1 base, and 5 bases stayed unmatched. The CDR3 runs to 15 residues. From germline, CDR1 is SGHTA and CDR2 FQGNSA. CDR3 sequence (DNA): TGTGCCAGCAGGGACAGGGGTGGTCGCACAGATACGCAGTATTTT. It codes for CASRDRGGRTDTQYF.